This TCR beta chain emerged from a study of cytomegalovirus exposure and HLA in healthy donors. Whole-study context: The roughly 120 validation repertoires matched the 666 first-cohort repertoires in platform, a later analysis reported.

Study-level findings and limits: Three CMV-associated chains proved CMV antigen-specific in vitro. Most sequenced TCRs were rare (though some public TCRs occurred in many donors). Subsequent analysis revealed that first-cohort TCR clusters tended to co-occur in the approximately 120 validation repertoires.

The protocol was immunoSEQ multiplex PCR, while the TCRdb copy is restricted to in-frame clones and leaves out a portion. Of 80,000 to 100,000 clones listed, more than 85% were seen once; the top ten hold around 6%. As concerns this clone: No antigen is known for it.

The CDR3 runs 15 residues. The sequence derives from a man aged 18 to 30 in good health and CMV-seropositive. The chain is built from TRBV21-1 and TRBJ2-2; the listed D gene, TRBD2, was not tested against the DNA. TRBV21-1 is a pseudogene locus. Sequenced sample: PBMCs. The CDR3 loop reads CASSKGRSPRAELFF. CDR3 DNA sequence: TGTGCCAGCAGCAAAGGGAGGAGCCCTCGAGCGGAGCTGTTTTTT.